This is a list of T cell receptor beta chains from one sample in a study of technical replicates of blood from a few donors. The assay was immunoSEQ multiplex PCR, and TCRdb's table has in-frame clones only and misses some. Of about 49,000 clones in the sample, approximately 90% were seen once. The sample was PBMCs. These receptors all stem from a human donor in good health. Some clones in this sample may be carry-over from other donors' samples. Both conserved end residues are part of each CDR3. Fields, in order: clone size, J gene, D gene, V gene, CDR3 DNA, CDR3 protein. A D gene is named only where the DNA matches it firmly. Clone size is given for some rows only: seen once, a few or many times, or a class if the clone is expanded.

clone size: .
J gene: TRBJ2-3
D gene: .
V gene: TRBV5-4
CDR3 DNA: TGTGCCAGCAGCTTGGGTAGAAGGGGCCCAGATACGCAGTATTTT
CDR3 protein: CASSLGRRGPDTQYF

clone size: .
J gene: TRBJ2-7
D gene: .
V gene: TRBV4-3
CDR3 DNA: TGCGCCAGCAGCCAAGATCGGTTCTCTTCCTACGAGCAGTACTTC
CDR3 protein: CASSQDRFSSYEQYF

clone size: few
J gene: TRBJ2-7
D gene: TRBD1
V gene: TRBV7-9
CDR3 DNA: TGTGCCAGCAGCGACGCCTCAGGGGGTACTTACGAGCAGTACTTC
CDR3 protein: CASSDASGGTYEQYF

clone size: .
J gene: TRBJ2-1
D gene: TRBD2
V gene: TRBV7-9
CDR3 DNA: TGTGCCAGCAGCTCCACTCTAGCGGGAGCCCACAATGAGCAGTTCTTC
CDR3 protein: CASSSTLAGAHNEQFF

clone size: .
J gene: TRBJ2-6
D gene: TRBD1
V gene: TRBV2
CDR3 DNA: TGTGCCAGCAGCTGGACAGGGAGCCCTAGAGGTGGGGCCAACGTCCTGACTTTC
CDR3 protein: CASSWTGSPRGGANVLTF

clone size: .
J gene: TRBJ2-3
D gene: TRBD1
V gene: TRBV5-1
CDR3 DNA: TGCGCCAGCAGCATGACAGGGGGCGGAGATACGCAGTATTTT
CDR3 protein: CASSMTGGGDTQYF

clone size: .
J gene: TRBJ2-1
D gene: .
V gene: TRBV5-1
CDR3 DNA: TGCGCCAGCAGCTCTAACTCCGCCGGGGGAGACAATGAGCAGTTCTTC
CDR3 protein: CASSSNSAGGDNEQFF

clone size: .
J gene: TRBJ1-6
D gene: .
V gene: TRBV13
CDR3 DNA: TGTGCCAGCAGCTTAGGGCAGGGGAATTCACCCCTCCACTTT
CDR3 protein: CASSLGQGNSPLHF

clone size: once
J gene: TRBJ2-5
D gene: .
V gene: TRBV11-1
CDR3 DNA: TGTGCCAGCAGCTTCGGGTGGAGGTCGGAGACCCAGTACTTC
CDR3 protein: CASSFGWRSETQYF

clone size: .
J gene: TRBJ2-7
D gene: TRBD2
V gene: TRBV2
CDR3 DNA: TGTGCCAGCAGTGATGCGGTCGCGGGGGGTTTTATGCAGTACTTC
CDR3 protein: CASSDAVAGGFMQYF

clone size: .
J gene: TRBJ2-3
D gene: TRBD2
V gene: TRBV18
CDR3 DNA: TGTGCCAGCTCACCGCGTCTAGCGGGAGCCCAGGATACGCAGTATTTT
CDR3 protein: CASSPRLAGAQDTQYF

clone size: .
J gene: TRBJ2-7
D gene: .
V gene: TRBV13
CDR3 DNA: TGTGCCAGCACCCCTCCCCCCTGGCGGGGGCCCACCTACGAGCAGTACTTC
CDR3 protein: CASTPPPWRGPTYEQYF